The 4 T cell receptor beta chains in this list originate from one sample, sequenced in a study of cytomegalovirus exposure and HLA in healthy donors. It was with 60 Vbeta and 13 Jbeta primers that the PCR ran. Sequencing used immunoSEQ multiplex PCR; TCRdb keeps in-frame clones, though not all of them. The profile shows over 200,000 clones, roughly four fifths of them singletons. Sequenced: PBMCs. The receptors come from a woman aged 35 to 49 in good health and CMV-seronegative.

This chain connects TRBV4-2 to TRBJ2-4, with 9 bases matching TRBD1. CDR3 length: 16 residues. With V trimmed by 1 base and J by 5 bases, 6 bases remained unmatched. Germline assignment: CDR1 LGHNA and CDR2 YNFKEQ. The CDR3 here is CASSQAWDRAQNIQYF. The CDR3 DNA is TGTGCCAGCAGCCAAGCCTGGGACAGGGCCCAAAACATTCAGTACTTC.

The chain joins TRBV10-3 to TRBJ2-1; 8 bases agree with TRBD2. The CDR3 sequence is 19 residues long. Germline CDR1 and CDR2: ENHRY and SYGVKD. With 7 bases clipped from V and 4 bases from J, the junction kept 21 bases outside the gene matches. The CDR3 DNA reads TGTGCCATCAAACAGACTAGCGAGCGGGGCGGGCGATATTACAATGAGCAGTTCTTC. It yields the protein CAIKQTSERGGRYYNEQFF.

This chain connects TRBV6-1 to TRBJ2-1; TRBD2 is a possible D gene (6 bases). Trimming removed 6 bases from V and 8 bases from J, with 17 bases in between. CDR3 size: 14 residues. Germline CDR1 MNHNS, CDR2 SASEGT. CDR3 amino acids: CASRPDTRRDEQFF. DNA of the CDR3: TGTGCCAGCAGACCGGACACTCGGAGGGATGAGCAGTTCTTC.

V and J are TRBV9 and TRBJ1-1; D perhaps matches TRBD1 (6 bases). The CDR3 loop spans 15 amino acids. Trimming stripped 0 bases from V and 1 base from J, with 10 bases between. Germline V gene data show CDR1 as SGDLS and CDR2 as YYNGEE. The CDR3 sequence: CASSVGTGRNTEAFF. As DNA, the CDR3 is TGTGCCAGCAGCGTAGGAACAGGGAGGAACACTGAAGCTTTCTTT.